This T cell receptor (beta chain) was identified during a study of T-cell memory formation after mild COVID-19. Study conclusions and caveats: The appearance of some responding clones in pre-infection memory suggested that cross-reactive memory joined. Second-wave clones that peaked on day 37 lacked confirmed SARS-CoV-2 specificity. CD4+ clones that contracted lay mainly in CM and EM; CD8+ ones lay in EMRA.

The germline gives CDR1 SQVTM, CDR2 ANQGSEA. The CDR3 spans 22 residues. Trimming took off 6 bases at V and 1 base at J, with 39 bases between the two ends. Sample barcodes and UMIs were carried by the TCR alpha and TCR beta cDNA libraries that 5'RACE generated with constant-segment primers. TCRdb used MiXCR to reprocess the 5' RACE reads, holding one entry per CDR3 protein. Here the sample spans some 600,000 distinct CDR3 sequences, around 16% being singletons. About this clonotype itself: Its antigen is unidentified.

The rearrangement joins TRBV29-1 to TRBJ1-1; D is unresolved. The material sequenced was PBMCs or a T cell subset sorted from them (not recorded which). This clonotype originated in an adult woman who had mild COVID-19 (a few samples of this study predate the infection). Cell type and time point are not known. The CDR3 DNA reads as TGCAGCGTCCGGGGATCGGGAGCCCATTCCGGCCGCCGTGGGCCTTCGAACACTGAAGCTTTCTTT. It is translated as CSVRGSGAHSGRRGPSNTEAFF. Full variable domain (missing parts from reference TRBV29-1 and TRBJ1-1): SAVISQKPSRDICQRGTSLTIQCQVDSQVTMMFWYRQQPGQSLTLIATANQGSEATYESGFVIDKFPISRPNLTFSTLTVSNMSPEDSSIYLCSVRGSGAHSGRRGPSNTEAFFGQGTRLTVV.